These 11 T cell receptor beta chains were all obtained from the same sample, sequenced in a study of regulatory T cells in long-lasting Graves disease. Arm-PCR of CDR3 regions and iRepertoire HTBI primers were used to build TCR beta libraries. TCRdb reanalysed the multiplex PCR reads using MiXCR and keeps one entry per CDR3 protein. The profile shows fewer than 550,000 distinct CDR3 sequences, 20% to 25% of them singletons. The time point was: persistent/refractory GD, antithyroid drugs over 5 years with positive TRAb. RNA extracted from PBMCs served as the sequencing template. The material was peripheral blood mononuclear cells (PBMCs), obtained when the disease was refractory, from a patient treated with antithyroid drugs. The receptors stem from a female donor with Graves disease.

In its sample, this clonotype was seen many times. For the CDR3, the DNA is TGTGCCAGCAGTCCCTGGGGCAGGAGGCCCAACTACGAGCAGTACTTC. Translation gives CASSPWGRRPNYEQYF. The V gene is TRBV28, the J gene TRBJ2-7; D might be TRBD1 or TRBD2, each matching 5 bases. Germline V lookup: CDR1 MDHEN, CDR2 SYDVKM. The germline V and J ends were trimmed by 5 bases and 3 bases, with 20 bases remaining between them. The CDR3 covers 16 residues.

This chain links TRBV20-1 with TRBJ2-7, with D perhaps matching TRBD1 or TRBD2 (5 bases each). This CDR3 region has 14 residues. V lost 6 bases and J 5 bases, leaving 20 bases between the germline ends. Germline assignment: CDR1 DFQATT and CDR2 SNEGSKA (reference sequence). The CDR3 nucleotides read TGCAGTGCACTACCGGGACGGATGATCCACGAGCAGTACTTC. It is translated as CSALPGRMIHEQYF.

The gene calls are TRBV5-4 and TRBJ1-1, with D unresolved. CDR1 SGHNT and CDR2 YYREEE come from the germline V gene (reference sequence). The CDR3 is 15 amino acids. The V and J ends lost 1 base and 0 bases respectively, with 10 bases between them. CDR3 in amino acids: CASSLRLQMNTEAFF. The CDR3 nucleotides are TGTGCCAGCAGCTTGCGGCTCCAGATGAACACTGAAGCTTTCTTT. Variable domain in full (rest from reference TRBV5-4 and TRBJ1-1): ETGVTQSPTHLIKTRGQQVTLRCSSQSGHNTVSWYQQALGQGPQFIFQYYREEENGRGNFPPRFSGLQFPNYSSELNVNALELDDSALYLCASSLRLQMNTEAFFGQGTRLTVV.

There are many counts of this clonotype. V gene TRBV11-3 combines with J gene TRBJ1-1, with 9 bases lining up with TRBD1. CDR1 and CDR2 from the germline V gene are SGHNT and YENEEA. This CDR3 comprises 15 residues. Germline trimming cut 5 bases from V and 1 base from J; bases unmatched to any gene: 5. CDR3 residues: CASSPTGQGNTEAFF. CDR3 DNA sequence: TGTGCCAGCAGCCCCACGGGACAGGGGAACACTGAAGCTTTCTTT.

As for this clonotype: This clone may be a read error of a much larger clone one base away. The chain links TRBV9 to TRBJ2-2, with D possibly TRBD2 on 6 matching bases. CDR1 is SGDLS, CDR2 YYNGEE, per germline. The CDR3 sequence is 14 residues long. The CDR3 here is CASSILLNTGGLFF. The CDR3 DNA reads TGTGCCAGCAGCATACTACTGAACACCGGGGGGCTGTTTTTT.

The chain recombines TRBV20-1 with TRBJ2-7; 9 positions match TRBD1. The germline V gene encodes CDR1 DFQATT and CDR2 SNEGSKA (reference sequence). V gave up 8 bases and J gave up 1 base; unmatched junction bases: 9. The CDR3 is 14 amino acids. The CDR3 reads CSTADRGSSYEQYF. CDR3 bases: TGCAGTACTGCAGACAGGGGGAGTTCCTACGAGCAGTACTTC.

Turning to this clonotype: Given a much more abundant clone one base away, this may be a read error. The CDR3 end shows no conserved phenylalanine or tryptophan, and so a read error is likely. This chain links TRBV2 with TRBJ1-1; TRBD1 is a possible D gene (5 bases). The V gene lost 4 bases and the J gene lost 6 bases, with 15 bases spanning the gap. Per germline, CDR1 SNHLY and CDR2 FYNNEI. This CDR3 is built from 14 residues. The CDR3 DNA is TGTGCCAGCAGTGCCTCAAAGGGGTTCCCTGAAGCTTTCCTT. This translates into CASSASKGFPEAFL.

This chain's CDR3 is CASSLVPYNEQFF. The CDR3 nucleotides read TGTGCCAGCAGCTTAGTCCCCTACAATGAGCAGTTCTTC. This chain links TRBV11-2 with TRBJ2-1; no reliable D call. Germline loops: CDR1 SGHAT, CDR2 FQNNGV. The germline V and J ends were trimmed by 1 base and 2 bases, with 3 bases remaining between them. The CDR3 contains 13 residues.

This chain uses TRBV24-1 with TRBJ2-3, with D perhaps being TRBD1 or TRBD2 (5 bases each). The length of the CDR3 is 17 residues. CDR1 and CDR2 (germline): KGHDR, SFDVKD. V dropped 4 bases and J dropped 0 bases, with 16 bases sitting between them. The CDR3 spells CATSDASGTPSTDTQYF. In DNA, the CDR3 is TGTGCCACCAGTGACGCATCGGGGACCCCTAGCACAGATACGCAGTATTTT.

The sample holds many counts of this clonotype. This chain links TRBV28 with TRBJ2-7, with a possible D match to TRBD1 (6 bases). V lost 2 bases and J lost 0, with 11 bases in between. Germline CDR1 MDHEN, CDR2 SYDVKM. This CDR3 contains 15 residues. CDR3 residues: CASSLNTGPSYEQYF. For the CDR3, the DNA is TGTGCCAGCAGTTTAAATACAGGGCCCTCCTACGAGCAGTACTTC.

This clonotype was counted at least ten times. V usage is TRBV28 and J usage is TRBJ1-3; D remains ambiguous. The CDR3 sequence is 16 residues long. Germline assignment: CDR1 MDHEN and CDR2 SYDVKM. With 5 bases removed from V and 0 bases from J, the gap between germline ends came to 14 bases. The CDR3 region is CASSLGPPYSGNTIYF. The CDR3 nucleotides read TGTGCCAGCAGTCTCGGGCCTCCTTACTCTGGAAACACCATATATTTT.